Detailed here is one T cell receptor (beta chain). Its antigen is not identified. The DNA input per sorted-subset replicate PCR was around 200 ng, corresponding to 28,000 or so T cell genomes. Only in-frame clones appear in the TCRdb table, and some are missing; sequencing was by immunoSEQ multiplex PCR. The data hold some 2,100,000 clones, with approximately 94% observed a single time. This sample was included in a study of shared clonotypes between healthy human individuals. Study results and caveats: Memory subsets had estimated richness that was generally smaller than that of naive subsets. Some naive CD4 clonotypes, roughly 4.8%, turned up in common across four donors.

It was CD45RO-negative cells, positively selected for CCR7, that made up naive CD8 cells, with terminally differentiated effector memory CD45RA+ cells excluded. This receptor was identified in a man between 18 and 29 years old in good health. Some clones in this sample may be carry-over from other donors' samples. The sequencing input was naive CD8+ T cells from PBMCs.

CDR3 sequence (DNA): TGTGCCAGCAGCGTAGGATACGGACTAGCGGGAGCGGATGAGCAGTTCTTC. Translation: CASSVGYGLAGADEQFF. This chain links TRBV9 with TRBJ2-1; 13 bases fit TRBD2. The V and J ends lost 0 bases and 8 bases, in that order; junction bases with no gene match: 8. The CDR3 has 17 amino acids. The germline gives CDR1 SGDLS, CDR2 YYNGEE.